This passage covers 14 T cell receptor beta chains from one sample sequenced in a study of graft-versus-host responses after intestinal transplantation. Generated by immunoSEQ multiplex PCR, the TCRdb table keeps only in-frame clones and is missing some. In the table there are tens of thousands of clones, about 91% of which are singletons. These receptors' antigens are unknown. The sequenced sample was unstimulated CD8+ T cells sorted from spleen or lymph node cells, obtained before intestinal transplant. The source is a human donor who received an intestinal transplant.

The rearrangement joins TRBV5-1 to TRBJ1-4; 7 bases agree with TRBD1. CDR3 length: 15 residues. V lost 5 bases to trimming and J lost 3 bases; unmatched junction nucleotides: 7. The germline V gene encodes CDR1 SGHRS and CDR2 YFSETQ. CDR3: CASSEWTGPNEKLFF. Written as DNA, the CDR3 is TGCGCCAGCAGTGAATGGACAGGCCCTAATGAAAAACTGTTTTTT.

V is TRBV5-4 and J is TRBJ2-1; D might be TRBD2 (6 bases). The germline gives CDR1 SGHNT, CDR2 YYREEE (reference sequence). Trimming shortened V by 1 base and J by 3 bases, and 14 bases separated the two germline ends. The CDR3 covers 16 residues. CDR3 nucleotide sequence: TGTGCCAGCAGCTTGAATCCGGGGGACCTCTACAATGAGCAGTTCTTC. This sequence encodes CASSLNPGDLYNEQFF. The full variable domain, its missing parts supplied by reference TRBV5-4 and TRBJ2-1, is ETGVTQSPTHLIKTRGQQVTLRCSSQSGHNTVSWYQQALGQGPQFIFQYYREEENGRGNFPPRFSGLQFPNYSSELNVNALELDDSALYLCASSLNPGDLYNEQFFGPGTRLTVL.

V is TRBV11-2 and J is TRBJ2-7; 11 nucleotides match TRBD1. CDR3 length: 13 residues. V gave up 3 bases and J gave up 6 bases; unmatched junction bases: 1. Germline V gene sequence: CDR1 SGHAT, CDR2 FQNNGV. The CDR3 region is CASSFGTGGEQYF. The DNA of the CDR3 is TGTGCCAGCAGCTTCGGGACAGGGGGCGAGCAGTACTTC.

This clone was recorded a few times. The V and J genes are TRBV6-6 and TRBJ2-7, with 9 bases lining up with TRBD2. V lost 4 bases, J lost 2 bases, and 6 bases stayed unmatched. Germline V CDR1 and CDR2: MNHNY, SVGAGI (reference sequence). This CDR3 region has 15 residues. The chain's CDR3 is CASSSFSGSTYEQYF. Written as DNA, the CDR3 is TGTGCCAGCAGTTCCTTTAGCGGGAGTACCTACGAGCAGTACTTC.

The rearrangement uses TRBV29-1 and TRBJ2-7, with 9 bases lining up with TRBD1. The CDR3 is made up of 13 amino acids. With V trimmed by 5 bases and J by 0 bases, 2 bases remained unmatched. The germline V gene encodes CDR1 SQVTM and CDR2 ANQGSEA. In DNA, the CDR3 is TGCAGCGTTACGGACAGGGGCTCCTACGAGCAGTACTTC. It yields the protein CSVTDRGSYEQYF.

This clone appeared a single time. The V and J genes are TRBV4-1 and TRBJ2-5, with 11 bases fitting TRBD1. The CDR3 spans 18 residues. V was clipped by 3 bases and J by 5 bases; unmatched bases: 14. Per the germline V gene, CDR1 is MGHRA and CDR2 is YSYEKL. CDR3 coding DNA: TGCGCCAGCAGCCATCCTCAACCGGGACAGGGGGTTTGGGAGACCCAGTACTTC. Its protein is CASSHPQPGQGVWETQYF.

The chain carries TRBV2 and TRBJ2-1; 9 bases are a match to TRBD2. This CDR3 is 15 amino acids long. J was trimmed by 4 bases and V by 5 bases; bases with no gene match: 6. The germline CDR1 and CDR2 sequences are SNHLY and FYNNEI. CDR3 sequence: CASSKIAGVYNEQFF. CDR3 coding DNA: TGTGCCAGCAGTAAAATAGCGGGAGTGTACAATGAGCAGTTCTTC.

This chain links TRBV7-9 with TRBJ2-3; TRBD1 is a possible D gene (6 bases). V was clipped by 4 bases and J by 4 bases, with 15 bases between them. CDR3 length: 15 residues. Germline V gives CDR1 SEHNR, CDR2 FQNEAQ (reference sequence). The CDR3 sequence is CASSSFSRGADTQYF. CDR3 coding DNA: TGTGCCAGCAGCTCATTTTCCAGGGGAGCAGATACGCAGTATTTT.

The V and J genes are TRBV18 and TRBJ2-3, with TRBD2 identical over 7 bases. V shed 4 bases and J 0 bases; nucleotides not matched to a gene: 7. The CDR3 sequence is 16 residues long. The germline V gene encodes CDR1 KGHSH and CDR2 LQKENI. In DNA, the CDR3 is TGTGCCAGCTCACGACGACTAGCTCCTAGCACAGATACGCAGTATTTT. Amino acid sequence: CASSRRLAPSTDTQYF.

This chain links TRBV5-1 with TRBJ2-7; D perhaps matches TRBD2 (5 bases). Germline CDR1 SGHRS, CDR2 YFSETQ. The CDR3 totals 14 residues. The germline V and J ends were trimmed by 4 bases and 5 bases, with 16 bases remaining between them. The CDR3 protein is CASSGSQAGHEQYF. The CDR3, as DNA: TGCGCCAGCAGCGGATCCCAGGCGGGCCACGAGCAGTACTTC. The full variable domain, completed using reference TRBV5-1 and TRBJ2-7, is KAGVTQTPRYLIKTRGQQVTLSCSPISGHRSVSWYQQTPGQGLQFLFEYFSETQRNKGNFPGRFSGRQFSNSRSEMNVSTLELGDSALYLCASSGSQAGHEQYFGPGTRLTVT.

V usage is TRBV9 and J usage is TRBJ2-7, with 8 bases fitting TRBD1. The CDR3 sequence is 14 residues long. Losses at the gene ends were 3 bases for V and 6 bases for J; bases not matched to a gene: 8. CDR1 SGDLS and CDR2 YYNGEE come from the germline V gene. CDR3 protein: CASSADRGWSEQYF. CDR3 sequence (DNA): TGTGCCAGCAGCGCAGACAGGGGATGGAGCGAGCAGTACTTC.

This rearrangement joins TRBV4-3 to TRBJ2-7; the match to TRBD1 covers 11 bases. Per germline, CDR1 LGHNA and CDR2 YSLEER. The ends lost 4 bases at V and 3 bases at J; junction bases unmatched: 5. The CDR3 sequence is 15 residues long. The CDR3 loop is CASSPGTGGLYEQYF. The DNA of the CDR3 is TGCGCCAGCAGCCCAGGGACAGGGGGGCTCTACGAGCAGTACTTC.

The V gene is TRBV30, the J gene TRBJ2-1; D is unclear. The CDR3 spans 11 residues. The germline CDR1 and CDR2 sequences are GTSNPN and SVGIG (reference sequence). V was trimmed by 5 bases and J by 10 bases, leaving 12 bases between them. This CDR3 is CAWFRWFEQFF. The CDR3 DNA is TGTGCCTGGTTCCGGTGGTTCGAGCAGTTCTTC.

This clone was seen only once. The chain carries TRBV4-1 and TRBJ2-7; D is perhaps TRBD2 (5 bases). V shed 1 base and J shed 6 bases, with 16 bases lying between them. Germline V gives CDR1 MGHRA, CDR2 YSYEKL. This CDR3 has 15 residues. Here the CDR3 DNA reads TGCGCCAGCAGCCAAGGGCCGGCCTCCGCGGGCGAGCAGTACTTC. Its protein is CASSQGPASAGEQYF.